This T cell receptor (beta chain) was sequenced in a study of spatial heterogeneity in lung cancer. Indicated time point: sample taken at primary tumor resection. The sequenced material consisted of unsorted whole RNA from tumor, nontumor lung or frozen PBMC. Germline V CDR1 and CDR2: SNHLY, FYNNEI. Deletions cut 4 bases from V and 4 bases from J, with 8 bases between. This CDR3 is 13 amino acids long. TCRdb fed the 5' RACE reads into MiXCR, producing one record per CDR3 protein. Of 65,000 to 85,000 distinct CDR3 sequences listed, approximately 21% are singletons. The chain has TRBV2 and TRBJ1-5; D perhaps matches TRBD1 (5 bases). The sample here was PBMCs, taken at surgery. The clonotype was recovered from a male donor with early-stage non-small cell lung cancer. CDR3 nucleotides: TGTGCCAGCAGTGGGGGACTTAATCAGCCCCAGCATTTT. Translating gives CASSGGLNQPQHF.